This T cell receptor (beta chain) was sequenced for a study of T cell clonotyping in hematopoietic cell transplantation. Study-level results: At the given depth, recipient repertoires were over 95% de novo clonotypes. After transplant, recipient diversity fell while pathologically expanded clonotypes grew through day 180. No sorting was done, leaving CD4 and CD8 contributions mixed.

Points on this clone: The antigen remains unidentified.

Libraries were prepared by immunoSEQ multiplex PCR; TCRdb keeps only in-frame clonotypes and omits some of them. Found here are 3,500 to 4,500 clones, around 93% of them singletons; the top ten hold 0.8% to 1%. Blood collection times were about day -28 and days 30, 100, 180 posttransplant. Germline CDR1 is MNHEY and CDR2 is SVGAGI. The CDR3 totals 15 residues. The V gene end was trimmed by 6 bases and the J gene end by 0 bases; junction bases not matched to a gene: 4. V gene TRBV6-5 combines with J gene TRBJ1-5; TRBD1 matches 8 bases. The receptor's source is a male patient in his fifties who had an allogeneic stem cell transplant from a related donor, so the T cells may come from the graft donor. Some clones in this sample may be carry-over from other donors' samples. The sample in question was PBMCs, obtained 30 days after allogeneic stem cell transplant. The CDR3 region has the DNA TGTGCCAGCAGACCGACAGGGGATAGCAATCAGCCCCAGCATTTT. Protein sequence: CASRPTGDSNQPQHF.